A single sample is the source of the 6 T cell receptor beta chains below, sequenced in a study of spatial heterogeneity in lung cancer. Study-wide results and caveats: For expanded intratumoral alpha and beta TCRs, counts tracked tumor mutation counts.

Each CDR3 protein is one row after TCRdb ran MiXCR on the 5' RACE reads. The sample lists several thousand distinct CDR3 sequences; approximately 1.2% were seen once. For these TCRs, the target antigens are not known. Time point described: sample taken at primary tumor resection. The sample here was lung tumor tissue, taken at surgery. Every receptor here comes from a male donor with early-stage non-small cell lung cancer.

This clonotype is labeled as medium-sized. The CDR3 protein is CASAPDTANQPQHF. The CDR3, as DNA: TGTGCCAGCGCCCCAGACACGGCCAATCAGCCCCAGCATTTT. The rearrangement joins TRBV2 to TRBJ1-5; D gene unclear. The CDR3 contains 14 residues. Trimming cost V 8 bases and J 3 bases, with 14 bases left between them. The germline gives CDR1 SNHLY, CDR2 FYNNEI.

This clonotype showed up many times. V usage is TRBV4-1 and J usage is TRBJ1-2; no clear D. The CDR3 runs to 15 residues. Trimming left V 0 bases short and J 4 bases short, with 12 bases between. Germline CDR1 MGHRA, CDR2 YSYEKL. The CDR3 sequence: CASSQERPGVYGYTF. The CDR3 coding sequence is TGCGCCAGCAGCCAAGAACGTCCCGGGGTCTATGGCTACACCTTC.

This clonotype is termed medium-sized. This chain uses TRBV20-1 with TRBJ1-2; D is possibly TRBD1 (6 bases). The CDR3 has 10 amino acids. The germline V and J ends were trimmed by 5 bases and 6 bases, with 7 bases remaining between them. The germline CDR1 and CDR2 sequences are DFQATT and SNEGSKA (reference sequence). The CDR3 nucleotides read TGCAGTGCTTACAGGGATGGCTACACCTTC. This codes for CSAYRDGYTF.

At least ten counts were recorded for this clonotype. The chain carries TRBV29-1 and TRBJ2-7; D is perhaps TRBD1 (6 bases). Trimming removed 5 bases from V and 2 bases from J, with 19 bases in between. The CDR3 spans 15 residues. Germline V gene sequence: CDR1 SQVTM, CDR2 ANQGSEA. The CDR3 region has the DNA TGCAGCGTTTCGGCCCTTAGGACAGCCACCTACGAGCAGTACTTC. Translated, it gives CSVSALRTATYEQYF.

This clonotype has at least ten counts. Sequence at one end of the junction differs from germline and may be a read error. The chain has TRBV3-1 and TRBJ1-4; D perhaps matches TRBD1 (5 bases). The CDR3 loop spans 16 amino acids. Germline values: CDR1 LGHDT, CDR2 YNNKEL (reference sequence). The CDR3 coding sequence is TGTGCCAGCACCCAAGGCAGGGAGGCAACTAATGAAAAACTGTTTTTT. Its translation: CASTQGREATNEKLFF.

By share, this clonotype ranks as medium-sized. This chain uses TRBV4-2 with TRBJ2-7; D gene uncertain. V was shortened by 0 bases and J by 7 bases, with 7 bases between the two germline ends. CDR3 size: 12 residues. CDR1 is LGHNA, CDR2 YNFKEQ, per germline. CDR3 protein: CASSQDRVEQYF. DNA for the CDR3: TGTGCCAGCAGCCAAGACCGGGTTGAGCAGTACTTC.